One sample yielded the 30 T cell receptor beta chains listed below, sequenced in a study of CD8+ T cells in alopecia areata (dated by TCRdb to 2016 to 2019). The receptor library was made with the immunoSEQ multiplex PCR assay. RNA was extracted from all samples and reverse transcribed into cDNA, which served as template for TCR sequencing. TCRdb provides this immuneACCESS table in a form limited to in-frame rearrangements. Some clones are lacking; in checked studies, under half of them reflect an unresolved V gene, and why the rest are absent is not known. The sample table records 170,000 or so clones; more than 60% of these occur just once. Clones ranked in the top ten supply around 1.8% of the sample. The time point tag for this specimen amounts to: baseline before oral tofacitinib. The material was CD4+ T cells sorted from blood, obtained at week 0. Receptors were obtained from a human donor with alopecia areata.

The chain has TRBV19 and TRBJ1-5; no reliable D call. Germline lookup yields CDR1 LNHDA and CDR2 SQIVND (reference sequence). The CDR3 runs to 15 residues. The V and J ends lost 5 bases and 0 bases respectively, with 11 bases between them. CDR3 loop: CASSPTAGSNQPQHF. Written as DNA, the CDR3 is TGTGCCAGTAGTCCTACCGCCGGTAGCAATCAGCCCCAGCATTTT. The entire variable domain, with the rest obtained from reference TRBV19 and TRBJ1-5, is as follows: DGGITQSPKYLFRKEGQNVTLSCEQNLNHDAMYWYRQDPGQGLRLIYYSQIVNDFQKGDIAEGYSVSREKKESFPLTVTSAQKNPTAFYLCASSPTAGSNQPQHFGDGTRLSIL.

This clone was seen only a few times. V gene TRBV5-1 combines with J gene TRBJ2-3; D unresolved. The CDR3 loop spans 15 amino acids. The V gene lost 5 bases and the J gene lost 0 bases, with 13 bases spanning the gap. The germline gives CDR1 SGHRS, CDR2 YFSETQ. The CDR3 DNA reads as TGCGCCAGCAGGTTAGAATCTGCTAGCACAGATACGCAGTATTTT. This sequence encodes CASRLESASTDTQYF.

The rearrangement joins TRBV30 to TRBJ1-2, with a tentative D call TRBD1 (5 bases). The CDR3 has 12 amino acids. V was shortened by 1 base and J by 9 bases, with 12 bases between the two germline ends. Germline CDR1 reads GTSNPN; CDR2 reads SVGIG (reference sequence). CDR3 DNA sequence: TGTGCCTGGAGTGGGCAGGGAGGCCGCTACACCTTC. Protein sequence: CAWSGQGGRYTF.

The chain employs TRBV7-2 and TRBJ2-1; D unresolved. The CDR3 contains 13 residues. CDR1 SGHTA and CDR2 FQGNSA come from the germline V gene. V was shortened by 7 bases and J by 0 bases, with 7 bases between the two germline ends. The CDR3 DNA reads TGTGCCAGCACCAAGAGCTCCTACAATGAGCAGTTCTTC. It encodes CASTKSSYNEQFF.

The V and J genes are TRBV30 and TRBJ2-5; 7 bases are a match to TRBD1. V lost 2 bases, J lost 5 bases, and 2 bases stayed unmatched. The CDR3 extends over 12 amino acids. Germline V gene data show CDR1 as GTSNPN and CDR2 as SVGIG (reference sequence). CDR3 DNA sequence: TGTGCCTGGAGTTTACAGGGGGAGACCCAGTACTTC. This encodes CAWSLQGETQYF.

V gene TRBV4-3 combines with J gene TRBJ2-3; D perhaps matches TRBD1 (5 bases). The germline gives CDR1 LGHNA, CDR2 YSLEER. Trimming cost V 3 bases and J 0 bases, with 13 bases left between them. This CDR3 spans 16 amino acids. This chain's CDR3 is CASSQVSGSSTDTQYF. In DNA, the CDR3 is TGCGCCAGCAGCCAGGTTTCAGGGTCTAGCACAGATACGCAGTATTTT.

This clone was observed a few times. This chain joins TRBV6-5 and TRBJ1-5, with unresolved D. Trimming stripped 7 bases from V and 4 bases from J, with 11 bases between. The CDR3 consists of 13 residues. Germline CDR1 and CDR2: MNHEY and SVGAGI. For the CDR3, the DNA is TGTGCCAGCATGGAGGGATCTAATCAGCCCCAGCATTTT. Translated: CASMEGSNQPQHF.

V and J are TRBV15 and TRBJ1-5, with TRBD1 as a possible D gene (6 bases). Germline CDR1 LNHNV, CDR2 YYDKDF (reference sequence). CDR3 length: 14 amino acids. Between the trimmed V and J ends, which lost 6 bases and 7 bases, there was a span of 16 bases. CDR3 in DNA: TGTGCCACCAGTAAAGGGGGGTCGGGACAGCCCCAGCATTTT. Its protein is CATSKGGSGQPQHF.

The chain combines TRBV30 with TRBJ2-1; D is undetermined. The length of the CDR3 is 11 residues. Trimming removed 2 bases at V and 7 bases at J, with 6 bases between. Germline V gives CDR1 GTSNPN, CDR2 SVGIG (reference sequence). The CDR3 is CAWSPRNEQFF. In DNA, the CDR3 is TGTGCCTGGAGTCCGCGAAATGAGCAGTTCTTC.

The rearrangement uses TRBV2 and TRBJ1-1; D call uncertain. Germline CDR1 and CDR2: SNHLY and FYNNEI. V lost 0 bases and J lost 8, with 13 bases in between. There are 14 residues in the CDR3. The DNA for the CDR3 is TGTGCCAGCAGTGAAGCCCCGCCGGTACAGGAAGCTTTCTTT. Translating it yields CASSEAPPVQEAFF. The full variable domain, rest sourced from reference TRBV2 and TRBJ1-1, is EPEVTQTPSHQVTQMGQEVILRCVPISNHLYFYWYRQILGQKVEFLVSFYNNEISEKSEIFDDQFSVERPDGSNFTLKIRSTKLEDSAMYFCASSEAPPVQEAFFGQGTRLTVV.

J is TRBJ2-1 and V is TRBV7-9; 8 nucleotides match TRBD2. The V gene end was trimmed by 9 bases and the J gene end by 0 bases; junction bases not matched to a gene: 10. The CDR3 has 16 residues. Germline lookup yields CDR1 SEHNR and CDR2 FQNEAQ (reference sequence). The CDR3 sequence: CASIHSGASSYNEQFF. CDR3 nucleotides: TGTGCCAGTATACATAGCGGGGCAAGCTCCTACAATGAGCAGTTCTTC.

The chain recombines TRBV30 with TRBJ2-3, with 9 bases aligning to TRBD2. From germline, CDR1 is GTSNPN and CDR2 SVGIG (reference sequence). J gave up 12 bases and V 5 bases, and 9 bases lay outside the gene matches. The CDR3 totals 12 residues. In DNA form, the CDR3 reads TGTGCCTGGGGACTGACTAGCGGCCCACAGTATTTT. Protein product: CAWGLTSGPQYF.

The J gene is TRBJ2-2, the V gene TRBV29-1; TRBD1 agrees at 9 bases. J lost 2 bases, V lost 4 bases, and 2 bases had no gene match. There are 14 residues in the CDR3. Germline CDR1 and CDR2: SQVTM and ANQGSEA. This CDR3 reads CSVGQGVNTGELFF. CDR3 nucleotides: TGCAGCGTTGGACAGGGGGTTAACACCGGGGAGCTGTTTTTT.

CDR3 sequence reads: CSVVIQANTEAFF. The CDR3 coding sequence is TGCAGCGTTGTGATACAGGCAAACACTGAAGCTTTCTTT. V is TRBV29-1 and J is TRBJ1-1; the D gene is possibly TRBD1 (5 bases). With 4 bases removed from V and 2 bases from J, the gap between germline ends came to 11 bases. This CDR3 is 13 amino acids long. Germline-derived CDR1 and CDR2 are SQVTM and ANQGSEA.

This clone showed up just once. The rearrangement joins TRBV28 to TRBJ2-3; a weak D match, TRBD1 (6 bases). The CDR3 spans 12 residues. V lost 9 bases and J 3 bases, leaving 10 bases between the germline ends. In germline, CDR1 is MDHEN, CDR2 SYDVKM. The CDR3 protein is CASRQVTDTQYF. Written as DNA, the CDR3 is TGTGCCAGTCGACAGGTAACAGATACGCAGTATTTT.

V and J are TRBV20-1 and TRBJ2-7, with D hard to call. CDR3 length: 11 residues. The V and J ends lost 6 bases and 7 bases respectively, with 13 bases between them. CDR1 is DFQATT and CDR2 is SNEGSKA in the germline V gene (reference sequence). This chain's CDR3 is CSARKGSEQYF. In DNA form, the CDR3 reads TGCAGTGCCAGAAAGGGCTCTGAGCAGTACTTC.

This clone was observed a few times. The same CDR3 arises from other DNA sequences in this sample as well. The chain joins TRBV29-1 to TRBJ1-1; 7 nucleotides align to TRBD1. There are 13 residues in the CDR3. Germline trimming cut 4 bases from V and 0 bases from J; bases unmatched to any gene: 2. Germline V gene lookup returns CDR1 SQVTM and CDR2 ANQGSEA. The CDR3 nucleotides are TGCAGCGTTGGCAGGGGGATGAACACTGAAGCTTTCTTT. Its protein product is CSVGRGMNTEAFF.

This chain uses TRBV9 with TRBJ2-3, with 9 bases matching TRBD2. Looked up from germline, CDR1 is SGDLS and CDR2 is YYNGEE. The CDR3 length is 16 residues. J gave up 1 base and V 2 bases, and 5 bases lay outside the gene matches. CDR3 protein: CASSVGGGDGTDTQYF. Written as DNA, the CDR3 is TGTGCCAGCAGCGTCGGCGGGGGGGATGGCACAGATACGCAGTATTTT.

The chain uses TRBV5-1 and TRBJ2-5; a weak D match, TRBD1 (6 bases). The CDR3 covers 14 residues. Trimming stripped 1 base from V and 5 bases from J, with 12 bases between. CDR1 is SGHRS, CDR2 YFSETQ, per germline. CDR3 DNA: TGCGCCAGCAGCTTGTCAGGGGCTTGGGAGACCCAGTACTTC. Translation gives CASSLSGAWETQYF.

This clone was found a few times. This chain joins TRBV10-3 and TRBJ2-7; 8 bases match TRBD1. This CDR3 contains 15 residues. V gave up 8 bases and J gave up 5 bases; unmatched junction bases: 14. Looked up from germline, CDR1 is ENHRY and CDR2 is SYGVKD. CDR3 nucleotides: TGTGCCATCGGTCCAGGACAGGGTGCTTGGGACGAGCAGTACTTC. Protein: CAIGPGQGAWDEQYF.

The chain uses TRBV10-3 and TRBJ2-2; 13 bases fit TRBD2. The CDR3 runs 15 residues. V lost 3 bases to trimming and J lost 5 bases; unmatched junction nucleotides: 0. Germline CDR1 and CDR2: ENHRY and SYGVKD. This CDR3 is CAISELAGGTGELFF. CDR3 nucleotide sequence: TGTGCCATCAGTGAACTAGCGGGAGGGACCGGGGAGCTGTTTTTT.

The V call is TRBV5-4, the J call TRBJ2-5; the match to TRBD2 covers 8 bases. This CDR3 comprises 15 residues. Germline values: CDR1 SGHNT, CDR2 YYREEE (reference sequence). The J segment lost 5 bases and the V segment lost 1 base, leaving 7 bases of the junction unmatched. CDR3 DNA: TGTGCCAGCAGCTTGCGGGGGGGAAGATGGGAGACCCAGTACTTC. Encoded protein: CASSLRGGRWETQYF.

The J gene is TRBJ2-4, the V gene TRBV7-9; TRBD2 matches 7 bases. The length of the CDR3 is 15 residues. With 6 bases clipped from V and 4 bases from J, the junction kept 9 bases outside the gene matches. CDR1 SEHNR and CDR2 FQNEAQ come from the germline V gene (reference sequence). The DNA of the CDR3 is TGTGCCAGCAGTCCCTGGGAGGGTGTAAAAAACATTCAGTACTTC. It yields the protein CASSPWEGVKNIQYF.

This sequence joins TRBV12-5 and TRBJ2-7; a possible D gene is TRBD1 (5 bases). The CDR3 length is 15 residues. CDR1 is LGHNT, CDR2 FRNRAP, per germline. V was pared by 1 base and J by 4 bases, with 14 bases between. CDR3 bases: TGTGCTAGTGGTTTGGGACAGCTACCTGGGTACGAGCAGTACTTC. It codes for CASGLGQLPGYEQYF.

This chain uses TRBV29-1 with TRBJ2-2; D uncertain. The germline CDR1 and CDR2 sequences are SQVTM and ANQGSEA. V lost 4 bases to trimming and J lost 6 bases, with 9 bases between them. The CDR3 spans 12 residues. CDR3 protein: CSVGMAPGELFF. The CDR3 bases are TGCAGCGTTGGGATGGCCCCCGGGGAGCTGTTTTTT.

The rearrangement links TRBV4-3 to TRBJ2-5; 7 positions match TRBD2. The CDR3 consists of 15 residues. V trimming: 0 bases; J trimming: 5 bases; junction bases outside the gene matches: 6. The V gene's germline CDR1 is LGHNA and CDR2 YSLEER. DNA for the CDR3: TGCGCCAGCAGCCAAGAACCCGGGGGGTCTGAGACCCAGTACTTC. Residues: CASSQEPGGSETQYF.

The chain is built from TRBV6-5 and TRBJ2-7; D is possibly TRBD2 (5 bases). There are 14 residues in the CDR3. Looked up from germline, CDR1 is MNHEY and CDR2 is SVGAGI. With 5 bases removed from V and 3 bases from J, the gap between germline ends came to 14 bases. The DNA for the CDR3 is TGTGCCAGCAGTCGGACGCGGGCCAGCTACGAGCAGTACTTC. Protein product: CASSRTRASYEQYF.

V gene TRBV30 combines with J gene TRBJ1-1, with D unclear. The CDR3 length is 14 residues. Trimming cost V 0 bases and J 7 bases, with 15 bases left between them. CDR1 and CDR2 from the germline V gene are GTSNPN and SVGIG (reference sequence). CDR3 in DNA: TGTGCCTGGAGTGTGCGGACGTGGAAGGGTGAAGCTTTCTTT. This encodes CAWSVRTWKGEAFF.

This clone has only a few counts. V and J are TRBV7-9 and TRBJ1-5; D is undetermined. Trimming took 1 base from V and 2 from J, leaving 0 bases between them. The CDR3 covers 12 residues. Per the germline V gene, CDR1 is SEHNR and CDR2 is FQNEAQ (reference sequence). The CDR3 reads CASSLGNQPQHF. CDR3 DNA: TGTGCCAGCAGCTTAGGCAATCAGCCCCAGCATTTT. Full variable domain (rest looked up from reference TRBV7-9 and TRBJ1-5): DTGVSQNPRHKITKRGQNVTFRCDPISEHNRLYWYRQTLGQGPEFLTYFQNEAQLEKSRLLSDRFSAERPKGSFSTLEIQRTEQGDSAMYLCASSLGNQPQHFGDGTRLSIL.

The chain recombines TRBV30 with TRBJ1-6, with 9 bases lining up with TRBD1. This CDR3 contains 13 residues. Per the germline V gene, CDR1 is GTSNPN and CDR2 is SVGIG (reference sequence). V lost 3 bases, J lost 12 bases, and 6 bases stayed unmatched. DNA of the CDR3: TGTGCCTGGAGGAACGGACAGGGGCAACCCCTCCACTTT. Translated, it gives CAWRNGQGQPLHF.